This T cell receptor (beta chain) came from a study of CD8 T cells in ankylosing spondylitis. Study-wide points: Matched synovial fluid from ankylosing spondylitis patients was reported to be enriched for disease-linked clones. A motif in TCR beta, a set of roughly eight highly homologous variants, appeared characteristic of ankylosing spondylitis blood. Some motif variants were previously reported in reactive arthritis synovial fluid and blood.

CDR3 length equals 13 residues. V shed 5 bases and J 0 bases; nucleotides not matched to a gene: 1. Germline CDR1 is SQVTM and CDR2 is ANQGSEA. TCRdb used MiXCR to reprocess the 5' RACE reads, holding one entry per CDR3 protein. The data contain roughly 470,000 distinct CDR3 sequences, roughly 26% of them seen just once; the ten biggest clones take up over 0.8%. On this clonotype itself: Its antigen is currently unknown.

This TCR was sampled from a male donor with ankylosing spondylitis. Material: blood, either unsorted or a sorted T cell fraction (not recorded which). The chain links TRBV29-1 to TRBJ1-1, with 9 bases lining up with TRBD1. The CDR3 sequence is CSVWTGVNTEAFF. The CDR3 DNA is TGCAGCGTTTGGACAGGGGTGAACACTGAAGCTTTCTTT. The whole variable domain, remainder taken from reference TRBV29-1 and TRBJ1-1, is SAVISQKPSRDICQRGTSLTIQCQVDSQVTMMFWYRQQPGQSLTLIATANQGSEATYESGFVIDKFPISRPNLTFSTLTVSNMSPEDSSIYLCSVWTGVNTEAFFGQGTRLTVV.